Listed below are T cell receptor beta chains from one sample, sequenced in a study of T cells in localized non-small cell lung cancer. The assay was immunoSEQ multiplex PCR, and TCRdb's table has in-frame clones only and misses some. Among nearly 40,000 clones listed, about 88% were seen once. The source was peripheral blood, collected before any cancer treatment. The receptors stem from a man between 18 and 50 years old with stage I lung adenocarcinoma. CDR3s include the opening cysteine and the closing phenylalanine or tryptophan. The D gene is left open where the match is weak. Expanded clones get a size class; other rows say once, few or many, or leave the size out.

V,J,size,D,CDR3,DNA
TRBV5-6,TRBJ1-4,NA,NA,CASSLGFGQEKLFF,TGTGCCAGCAGCTTGGGTTTTGGGCAAGAAAAACTGTTTTTT
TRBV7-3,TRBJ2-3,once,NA,CASSLVRDFRTDTQYF,TGTGCCAGCAGCCTAGTCAGGGATTTCCGCACAGATACGCAGTATTTT
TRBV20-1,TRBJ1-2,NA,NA,CSARDVDGYTF,TGCAGTGCTAGGGACGTTGATGGCTACACCTTC
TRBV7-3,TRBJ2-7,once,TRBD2,CASSLTSGGYEQYF,TGTGCCAGCAGCTTAACTAGCGGGGGCTACGAGCAGTACTTC
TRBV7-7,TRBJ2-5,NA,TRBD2,CASSFGLALGETQYF,TGTGCCAGCAGCTTCGGACTAGCTCTGGGAGAGACCCAGTACTTC
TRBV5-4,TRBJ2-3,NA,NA,CASSFGGQGTQYF,TGTGCCAGCAGCTTTGGAGGGCAGGGTACGCAGTATTTT
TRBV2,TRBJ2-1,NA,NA,CASSGDKGYNEQFF,TGTGCCAGCAGTGGTGATAAGGGGTACAATGAGCAGTTCTTC
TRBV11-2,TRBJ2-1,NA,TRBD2,CASSLELAVEQFF,TGTGCCAGCAGCTTAGAACTAGCGGTGGAGCAGTTCTTC
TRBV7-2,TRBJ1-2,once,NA,CASSLGGLNYGYTF,TGTGCCAGCAGCTTAGGCGGACTGAACTATGGCTACACCTTC
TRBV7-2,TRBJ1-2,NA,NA,CASSTDINYGYTF,TGTGCCAGCAGTACGGACATTAACTATGGCTACACCTTC
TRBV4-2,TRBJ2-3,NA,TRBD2,CASSQTGTSGGSTDTQYF,TGTGCCAGCAGCCAAACGGGGACTAGCGGGGGTAGCACAGATACGCAGTATTTT
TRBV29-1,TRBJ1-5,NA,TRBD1,CSVGQGGNQPQHF,TGCAGCGTAGGACAGGGGGGTAATCAGCCCCAGCATTTT
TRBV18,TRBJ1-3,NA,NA,CASSGTVGSGNTIYF,TGTGCCAGCTCGGGGACGGTCGGCTCTGGAAACACCATATATTTT
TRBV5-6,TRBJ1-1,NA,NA,CASSLTSEAFF,TGTGCCAGCAGCTTGACATCTGAAGCTTTCTTT
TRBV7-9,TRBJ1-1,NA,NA,CASSLNVPVFEAFF,TGTGCCAGCAGCTTAAATGTTCCGGTATTTGAAGCTTTCTTT
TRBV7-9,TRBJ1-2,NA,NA,CASSIRGTNYGYTF,TGTGCCAGCAGCATAAGGGGGACTAACTATGGCTACACCTTC
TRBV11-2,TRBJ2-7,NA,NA,CASRLALASYEQYF,TGTGCCAGCAGACTAGCACTAGCTTCCTACGAGCAGTACTTC
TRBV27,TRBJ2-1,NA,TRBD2,CASSSRGAYNEQFF,TGTGCCAGCAGTTCTCGGGGGGCCTACAATGAGCAGTTCTTC
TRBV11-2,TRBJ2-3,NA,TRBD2,CASSLDVGGGVSDTQYF,TGTGCCAGCAGCTTAGATGTCGGGGGGGGTGTATCAGATACGCAGTATTTT
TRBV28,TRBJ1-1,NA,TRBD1,CATFSGTAITEAFF,TGTGCCACCTTCTCCGGGACAGCTATCACTGAAGCTTTCTTT
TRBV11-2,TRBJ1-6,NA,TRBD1,CASRSSTGTAFSPLHF,TGTGCCAGCAGATCGAGCACCGGGACAGCCTTTTCACCCCTCCACTTT
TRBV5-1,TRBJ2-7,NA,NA,CASSLIGQTSYEQYF,TGCGCCAGCAGCTTGATAGGACAGACCTCCTACGAGCAGTACTTC
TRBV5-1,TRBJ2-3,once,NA,CASSWGTDTQYF,TGCGCCAGCAGCTGGGGAACAGATACGCAGTATTTT
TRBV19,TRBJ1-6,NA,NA,CASSKGLSPLHF,TGTGCCAGTAGTAAGGGGTTGTCACCCCTCCACTTT
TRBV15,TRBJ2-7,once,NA,CATSRDRGADYEQYF,TGTGCCACCAGCAGAGATAGAGGGGCAGACTACGAGCAGTACTTC
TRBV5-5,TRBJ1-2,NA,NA,CASSWEAGGTGGYTF,TGTGCCAGCAGCTGGGAGGCCGGGGGAACGGGCGGCTACACCTTC
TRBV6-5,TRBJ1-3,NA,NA,CASSYAGYSGNTIYF,TGTGCCAGCAGTTACGCGGGATACTCTGGAAACACCATATATTTT
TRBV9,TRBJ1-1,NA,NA,CASSGGGYTEAFF,TGTGCCAGCAGCGGGGGAGGTTACACTGAAGCTTTCTTT
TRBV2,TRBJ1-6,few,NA,CASLGRVAENSPLHF,TGTGCCAGCTTAGGGAGGGTGGCGGAGAATTCACCCCTCCACTTT
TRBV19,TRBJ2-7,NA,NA,CASSISTVGSYEQYF,TGTGCCAGTAGTATATCTACGGTAGGATCCTACGAGCAGTACTTC
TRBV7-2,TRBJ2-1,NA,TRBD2,CARDPSGEYNEQFF,TGTGCCAGAGATCCTAGCGGGGAGTACAATGAGCAGTTCTTC
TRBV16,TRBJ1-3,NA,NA,CASSQSRDTIYF,TGTGCCAGCAGCCAATCTCGGGACACCATATATTTT
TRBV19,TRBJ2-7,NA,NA,CASSNGRILGEQYF,TGTGCCAGTAGTAACGGACGGATCCTGGGCGAGCAGTACTTC
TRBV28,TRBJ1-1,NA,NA,CASVLQGGTEAFF,TGTGCCAGCGTGTTGCAGGGTGGGACTGAAGCTTTCTTT
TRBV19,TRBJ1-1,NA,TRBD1,CASSIARTGVGTEAFF,TGTGCCAGTAGTATAGCCCGGACAGGGGTTGGCACTGAAGCTTTCTTT
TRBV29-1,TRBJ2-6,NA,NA,CGCEAVSSGANVLTF,TGCGGATGTGAGGCGGTGAGCTCTGGGGCCAACGTCCTGACTTTC